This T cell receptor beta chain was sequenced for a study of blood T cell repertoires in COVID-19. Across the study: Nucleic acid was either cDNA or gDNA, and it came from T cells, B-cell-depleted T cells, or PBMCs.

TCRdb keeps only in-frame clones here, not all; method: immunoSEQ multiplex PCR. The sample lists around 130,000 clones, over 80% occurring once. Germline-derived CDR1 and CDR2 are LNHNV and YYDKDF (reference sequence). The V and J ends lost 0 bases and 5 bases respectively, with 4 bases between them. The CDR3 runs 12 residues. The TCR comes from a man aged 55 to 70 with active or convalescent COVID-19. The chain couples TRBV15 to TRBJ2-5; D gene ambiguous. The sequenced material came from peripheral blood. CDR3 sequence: CATSRDRETQYF. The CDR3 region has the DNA TGTGCCACCAGCAGAGATCGGGAGACCCAGTACTTC. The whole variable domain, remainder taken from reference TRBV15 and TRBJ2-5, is DAMVIQNPRYQVTQFGKPVTLSCSQTLNHNVMYWYQQKSSQAPKLLFHYYDKDFNNEADTPDNFQSRRPNTSFCFLDIRSPGLGDTAMYLCATSRDRETQYFGPGTRLLVL.